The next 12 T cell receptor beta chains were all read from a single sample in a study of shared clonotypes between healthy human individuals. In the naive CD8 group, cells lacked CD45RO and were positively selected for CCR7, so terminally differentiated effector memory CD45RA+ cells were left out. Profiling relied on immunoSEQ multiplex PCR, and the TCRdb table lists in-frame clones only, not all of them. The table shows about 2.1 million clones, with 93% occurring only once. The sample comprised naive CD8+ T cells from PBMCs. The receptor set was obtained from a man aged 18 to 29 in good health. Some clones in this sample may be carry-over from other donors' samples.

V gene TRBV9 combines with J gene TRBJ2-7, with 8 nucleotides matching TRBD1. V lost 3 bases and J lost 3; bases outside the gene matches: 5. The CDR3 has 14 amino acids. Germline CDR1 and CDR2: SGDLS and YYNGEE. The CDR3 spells CASSAGDRNYEQYF. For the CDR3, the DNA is TGTGCCAGCAGCGCTGGGGACAGGAACTACGAGCAGTACTTC.

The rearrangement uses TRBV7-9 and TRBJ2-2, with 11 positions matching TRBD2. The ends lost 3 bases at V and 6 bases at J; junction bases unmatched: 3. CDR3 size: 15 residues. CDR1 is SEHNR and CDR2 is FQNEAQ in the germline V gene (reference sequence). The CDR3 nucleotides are TGTGCCAGCAGCTTCCCTAGCGGGAGGCCCGGGGAGCTGTTTTTT. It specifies CASSFPSGRPGELFF.

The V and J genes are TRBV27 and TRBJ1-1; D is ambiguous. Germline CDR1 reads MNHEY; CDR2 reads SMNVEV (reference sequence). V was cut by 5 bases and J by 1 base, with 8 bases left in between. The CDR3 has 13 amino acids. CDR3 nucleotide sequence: TGTGCCAGCAGTCCCCTAGAGAACACTGAAGCTTTCTTT. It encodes CASSPLENTEAFF.

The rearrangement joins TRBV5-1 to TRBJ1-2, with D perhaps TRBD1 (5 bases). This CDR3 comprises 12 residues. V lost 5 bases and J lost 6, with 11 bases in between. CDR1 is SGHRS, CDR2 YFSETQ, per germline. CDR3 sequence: CASRRGMDGYTF. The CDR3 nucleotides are TGCGCCAGCAGGCGGGGGATGGATGGCTACACCTTC. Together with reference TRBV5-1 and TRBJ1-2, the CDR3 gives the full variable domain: KAGVTQTPRYLIKTRGQQVTLSCSPISGHRSVSWYQQTPGQGLQFLFEYFSETQRNKGNFPGRFSGRQFSNSRSEMNVSTLELGDSALYLCASRRGMDGYTFGSGTRLTVV.

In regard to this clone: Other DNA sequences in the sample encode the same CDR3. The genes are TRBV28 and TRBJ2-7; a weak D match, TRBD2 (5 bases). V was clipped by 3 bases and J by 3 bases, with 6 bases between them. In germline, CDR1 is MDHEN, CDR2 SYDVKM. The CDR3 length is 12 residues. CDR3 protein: CASSLRVYEQYF. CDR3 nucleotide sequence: TGTGCCAGCAGTTTGCGGGTCTACGAGCAGTACTTC.

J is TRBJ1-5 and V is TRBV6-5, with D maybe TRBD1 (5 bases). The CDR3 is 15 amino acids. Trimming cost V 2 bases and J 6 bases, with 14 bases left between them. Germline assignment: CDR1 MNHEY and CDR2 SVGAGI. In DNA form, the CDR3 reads TGTGCCAGCAGTTACGCGGCAGGGCAGGGTCAGCCCCAGCATTTT. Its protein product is CASSYAAGQGQPQHF.

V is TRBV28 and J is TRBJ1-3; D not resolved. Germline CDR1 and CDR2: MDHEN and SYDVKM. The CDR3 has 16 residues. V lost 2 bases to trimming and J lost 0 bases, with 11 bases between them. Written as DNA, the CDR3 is TGTGCCAGCAGTTTAGGTCCGTCAAGCTCTGGAAACACCATATATTTT. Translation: CASSLGPSSSGNTIYF. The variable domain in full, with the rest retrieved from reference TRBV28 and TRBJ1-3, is DVKVTQSSRYLVKRTGEKVFLECVQDMDHENMFWYRQDPGLGLRLIYFSYDVKMKEKGDIPEGYSVSREKKERFSLILESASTNQTSMYLCASSLGPSSSGNTIYFGEGSWLTVV.

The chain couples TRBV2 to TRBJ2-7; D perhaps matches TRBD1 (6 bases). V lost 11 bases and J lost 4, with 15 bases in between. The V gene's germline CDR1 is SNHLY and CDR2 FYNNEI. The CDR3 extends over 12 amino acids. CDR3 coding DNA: TGTGCCGGCTTGGGGGCAGGGTACGAGCAGTACTTC. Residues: CAGLGAGYEQYF.

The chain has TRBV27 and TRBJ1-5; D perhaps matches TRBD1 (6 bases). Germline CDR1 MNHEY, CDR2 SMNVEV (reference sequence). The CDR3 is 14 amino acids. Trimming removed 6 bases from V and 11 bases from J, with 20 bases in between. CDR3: CASRSTGFGVAQHF. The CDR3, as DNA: TGTGCCAGCAGGTCGACAGGTTTTGGGGTGGCCCAGCATTTT.

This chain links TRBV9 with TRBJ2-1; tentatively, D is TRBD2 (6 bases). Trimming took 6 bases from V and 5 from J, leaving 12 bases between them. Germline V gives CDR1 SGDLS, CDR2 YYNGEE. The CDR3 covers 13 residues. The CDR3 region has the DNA TGTGCCAGCAACATGGGGGGACACAATGAGCAGTTCTTC. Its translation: CASNMGGHNEQFF.

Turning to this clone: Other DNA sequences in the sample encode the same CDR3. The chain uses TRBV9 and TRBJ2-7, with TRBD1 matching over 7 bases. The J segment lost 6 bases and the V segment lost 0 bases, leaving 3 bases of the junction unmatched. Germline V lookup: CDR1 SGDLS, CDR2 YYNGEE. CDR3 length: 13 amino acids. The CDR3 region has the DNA TGTGCCAGCAGCGTAGTCCCAGGGGGCGAGCAGTACTTC. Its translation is CASSVVPGGEQYF.

The CDR3 loop is CASSTRLAGALEQYF. The CDR3 coding sequence is TGTGCCAGCAGTACCCGACTAGCGGGAGCTCTCGAGCAGTACTTC. This chain joins TRBV7-2 and TRBJ2-7; 12 nucleotides agree with TRBD2. J gave up 6 bases and V 6 bases, and 9 bases lay outside the gene matches. Germline V lookup: CDR1 SGHTA, CDR2 FQGNSA. This CDR3 has 15 residues.